One sample yielded the 26 T cell receptor beta chains listed below, sequenced in a study of T-cell reconstitution after alpha-beta-depleted transplantation in children. During its preparation, the TCRbeta library received unique molecular identifiers. TCRdb reprocessed the PCR reads with MiXCR, giving one entry per CDR3 protein. The data hold under 450,000 distinct CDR3 sequences, with more than 10% observed a single time. The sequencing used PBMCs, collected from the stem cell graft. The receptors derive from a human donor who donated a stem cell graft to a child with Fanconi anemia.

This chain uses TRBV5-1 with TRBJ2-1; 7 bases line up with TRBD2. Germline lookup yields CDR1 SGHRS and CDR2 YFSETQ. The CDR3 contains 17 residues. Trimming took 4 bases from V and 5 from J; bases not matched to a gene: 15. CDR3 sequence (DNA): TGCGCCAGCAGCCTCCTCCCGGGAGGCGTGGGTGACAATGAGCAGTTCTTC. Its translation is CASSLLPGGVGDNEQFF.

Many counts were recorded for this clonotype. The chain recombines TRBV7-2 with TRBJ1-2; a possible D gene is TRBD1 (5 bases). CDR1 and CDR2 from the germline V gene are SGHTA and FQGNSA. The CDR3 has 14 amino acids. The V gene lost 3 bases and the J gene lost 5 bases, with 13 bases spanning the gap. The chain's CDR3 is CASSLGPGVYGYTF. CDR3 nucleotide sequence: TGTGCCAGCAGCTTGGGTCCGGGGGTATATGGCTACACCTTC.

This clonotype was observed a handful of times. DNA for the CDR3: TGCGCCAGCAGCCAAGGGGCGGGGTTCGGTGAGCAGTTCTTC. It is translated as CASSQGAGFGEQFF. The chain links TRBV4-3 to TRBJ2-1; perhaps TRBD2 as D (6 bases). Looked up from germline, CDR1 is LGHNA and CDR2 is YSLEER. There are 14 residues in the CDR3. Trimming took 1 base from V and 9 from J, leaving 13 bases between them.

The sample holds many counts of this clonotype. The V gene is TRBV27, the J gene TRBJ1-1; no clear D. CDR1 and CDR2 (germline): MNHEY, SMNVEV (reference sequence). The ends were cut back, 3 bases at V and 0 bases at J, with 11 bases in the middle. The CDR3 contains 15 residues. CDR3 protein: CASSFSPDLNTEAFF. For the CDR3, the DNA is TGTGCCAGCAGTTTCTCCCCAGATCTGAACACTGAAGCTTTCTTT.

The gene calls are TRBV5-6 and TRBJ1-1; 7 bases fit TRBD1. CDR1 is SGHDT and CDR2 is YYEEEE in the germline V gene. This CDR3 is 14 amino acids long. The ends lost 4 bases at V and 4 bases at J; junction bases unmatched: 7. CDR3 sequence (DNA): TGTGCCAGCAGCCTAACAGGGGAATTCACTGAAGCTTTCTTT. It yields the protein CASSLTGEFTEAFF.

V usage is TRBV9 and J usage is TRBJ1-3; perhaps TRBD1 as D (5 bases). This CDR3 is 16 amino acids long. V lost 3 bases, J lost 3 bases, and 16 bases lay in between. Germline CDR1 reads SGDLS; CDR2 reads YYNGEE. This CDR3 reads CASSDRGTGVGNTIYF. The CDR3 coding sequence is TGTGCCAGCAGCGACCGAGGCACGGGGGTTGGAAACACCATATATTTT.

The CDR3, as DNA: TGCAGTGCTAGTTCCGCCCTAGGGGGGGCGGAGACCCAGTACTTC. Protein product: CSASSALGGAETQYF. The chain is built from TRBV20-1 and TRBJ2-5, with a possible D match to TRBD2 (7 bases). There are 15 residues in the CDR3. Germline V gives CDR1 DFQATT, CDR2 SNEGSKA (reference sequence). V was pared by 3 bases and J by 5 bases, with 19 bases between.

This chain links TRBV10-3 with TRBJ1-2; D remains unclear. Germline V gene lookup returns CDR1 ENHRY and CDR2 SYGVKD. V was trimmed by 2 bases and J by 2 bases, leaving 12 bases between them. This CDR3 region has 15 residues. In DNA, the CDR3 is TGTGCCATCAGTGAGACGCGTACAGAGAACTATGGCTACACCTTC. Translated: CAISETRTENYGYTF.

There are a few counts of this clonotype. The rearrangement uses TRBV6-1 and TRBJ1-2; 8 positions match TRBD1. Germline V gene sequence: CDR1 MNHNS, CDR2 SASEGT. V shed 5 bases and J 5 bases; nucleotides not matched to a gene: 7. The CDR3 runs 14 residues. In DNA form, the CDR3 reads TGTGCCAGCAGTAGGACTCAGGGGGCTTATGGCTACACCTTC. Its protein is CASSRTQGAYGYTF.

The chain links TRBV5-6 to TRBJ1-2; D ambiguous. This CDR3 region has 15 residues. Trimming stripped 4 bases from V and 2 bases from J, with 15 bases between. The V gene's germline CDR1 is SGHDT and CDR2 YYEEEE. The CDR3 region has the DNA TGTGCCAGCAGCGTTGGAGGCGCAGGAAACTATGGCTACACCTTC. Residues: CASSVGGAGNYGYTF.

About this clonotype: This may be a read error, as it is one base from a much larger clone. V usage is TRBV6-2 or TRBV6-3 and J usage is TRBJ2-7; D is perhaps TRBD1 (6 bases). Germline V gene lookup returns CDR1 MNHEY and CDR2 SVGEGT. The CDR3 runs to 14 residues. The CDR3 sequence: CTSSYSRGRGEQYF. In DNA form, the CDR3 reads TGTACCAGCAGTTACTCGAGAGGCAGGGGAGAGCAGTACTTC.

J is TRBJ2-1 and V is TRBV5-1, with 7 bases aligning to TRBD1. V was pared by 5 bases and J by 4 bases, with 18 bases of the junction left unmatched. CDR3 length: 18 residues. The germline V gene has CDR1 SGHRS and CDR2 YFSETQ. This CDR3 is CASRIPTKRGLGYNEQFF. CDR3 bases: TGCGCCAGCAGAATACCTACTAAAAGGGGGCTGGGGTACAATGAGCAGTTCTTC.

The gene calls are TRBV4-2 and TRBJ1-1, with D unresolved. This CDR3 has 13 residues. Trimming pared 1 base from V and 4 bases from J, leaving 7 bases between. The germline gives CDR1 LGHNA, CDR2 YNFKEQ. CDR3 in amino acids: CASSQGSATEAFF. The CDR3 DNA sequence: TGTGCCAGCAGCCAAGGATCCGCCACTGAAGCTTTCTTT.

This clonotype was picked up many times. The chain has TRBV6-1 and TRBJ2-2, with unresolved D. Trimming stripped 5 bases from V and 3 bases from J, with 13 bases between. CDR1 is MNHNS and CDR2 is SASEGT in the germline V gene. CDR3 length: 15 amino acids. This chain's CDR3 is CASSTNSGDTGELFF. The CDR3 DNA reads TGTGCCAGCAGTACGAACTCCGGAGACACCGGGGAGCTGTTTTTT.

This clonotype appeared many times. The J gene is TRBJ2-3, the V gene TRBV9; TRBD1 aligns across 8 bases. After removal of 3 bases from V and 0 bases from J, the junction contained 6 bases not matched to a gene. Looked up from germline, CDR1 is SGDLS and CDR2 is YYNGEE. The CDR3 has 16 residues. CDR3 in DNA: TGTGCCAGCAGCGCAGGGACAGGTTCTAGCACAGATACGCAGTATTTT. Translation gives CASSAGTGSSTDTQYF. Variable domain in full (rest from reference TRBV9 and TRBJ2-3): DSGVTQTPKHLITATGQRVTLRCSPRSGDLSVYWYQQSLDQGLQFLIQYYNGEERAKGNILERFSAQQFPDLHSELNLSSLELGDSALYFCASSAGTGSSTDTQYFGPGTRLTVL.

This clonotype was seen a few times. This chain uses TRBV7-8 with TRBJ2-7; no reliable D call. The V end lost 3 bases, the J end lost 5 bases, and 11 bases lay between the germline ends. Germline loops: CDR1 SGHVS, CDR2 FQNEAQ. The length of the CDR3 is 13 residues. The CDR3 nucleotides are TGTGCCAGCAGCTTTAAGGGCAGCCACGAGCAGTACGTC. Encoded protein: CASSFKGSHEQYV.

This clonotype was seen many times. The rearrangement joins TRBV3-1 to TRBJ1-1, with D possibly TRBD1 on 5 matching bases. The V gene's germline CDR1 is LGHDT and CDR2 YNNKEL (reference sequence). Trimming pared 0 bases from V and 1 base from J, leaving 6 bases between. The CDR3 runs 14 residues. The CDR3 DNA follows: TGTGCCAGCAGCCAAGATGGGGGGAACACTGAAGCTTTCTTT. Translating it yields CASSQDGGNTEAFF.

This clonotype was recorded many times. This chain connects TRBV5-1 to TRBJ1-3; D is undetermined. This CDR3 is 15 amino acids long. Germline V gene lookup returns CDR1 SGHRS and CDR2 YFSETQ. V was pared by 5 bases and J by 0 bases, with 12 bases between. CDR3 bases: TGCGCCAGCAGATGGGAACCACACTCTGGAAACACCATATATTTT. Amino acid sequence: CASRWEPHSGNTIYF.

This clonotype was detected a few times. Germline and junction disagree at one end, which may indicate a read error. The chain couples TRBV5-1 to TRBJ1-3; unclear D gene. From germline, CDR1 is SGHRS and CDR2 YFSETQ. This CDR3 is 16 amino acids long. In nucleotides, the CDR3 is TGCGCCAGCAGCTTCGCGTCGGTCTTCTCTGGAAACACCACATATTTT. It encodes CASSFASVFSGNTTYF.

There are a few counts of this clonotype. The chain couples TRBV9 to TRBJ2-5, with 8 bases that match TRBD2. The trim removed 2 bases at V and 5 bases at J, leaving 5 bases unmatched. CDR3 length: 14 residues. Germline lookup yields CDR1 SGDLS and CDR2 YYNGEE. The CDR3 coding sequence is TGTGCCAGCAGCGTGACTAGCGCCAGCGAGACCCAGTACTTC. Its protein product is CASSVTSASETQYF.

This clonotype was found a few times. In DNA form, the CDR3 reads TGTGCCAGCAGTGAAGACGGACGTTACTACAATGAGCAGTTCTTC. Its translation is CASSEDGRYYNEQFF. The chain recombines TRBV2 with TRBJ2-1; D ambiguous. V was cut by 1 base and J by 3 bases, with 10 bases left in between. CDR3 length: 15 amino acids. Germline V gene data show CDR1 as SNHLY and CDR2 as FYNNEI.

The sample holds a few counts of this clonotype. V and J are TRBV15 and TRBJ1-5, with D perhaps matching TRBD1 (5 bases). The CDR3 is made up of 15 amino acids. Germline CDR1 LNHNV, CDR2 YYDKDF (reference sequence). V lost 0 bases and J lost 3, with 9 bases in between. DNA of the CDR3: TGTGCCACCAGCAGAGATTCAGGGAACAATCAGCCCCAGCATTTT. Its translation is CATSRDSGNNQPQHF.

At least ten counts were recorded for this clonotype. V is TRBV29-1 and J is TRBJ1-4; a weak D match, TRBD1 (5 bases). CDR1 and CDR2 (germline): SQVTM, ANQGSEA. V dropped 7 bases and J dropped 6 bases, with 18 bases sitting between them. The CDR3 totals 14 residues. This chain's CDR3 is CSATTGTTDEKLFF. CDR3 nucleotides: TGCAGCGCGACGACCGGGACTACTGATGAAAAACTGTTTTTT.

This clonotype came up a few times. The chain employs TRBV7-8 and TRBJ2-1; 9 nucleotides line up with TRBD2. The CDR3 runs to 13 residues. Trimming took 8 bases from V and 6 from J; bases not matched to a gene: 5. Germline CDR1 and CDR2: SGHVS and FQNEAQ. Written as DNA, the CDR3 is TGTGCCAGCTGGCGGGGGGGCGGCAATGAGCAGTTCTTC. Protein: CASWRGGGNEQFF.

This clonotype has at least ten counts. V gene TRBV6-2 or TRBV6-3 combines with J gene TRBJ2-3; 7 positions match TRBD1. The length of the CDR3 is 12 residues. Losses at the gene ends were 6 bases for V and 10 bases for J; bases not matched to a gene: 7. The germline gives CDR1 MNHEY, CDR2 SVGEGT. CDR3 DNA: TGTGCCAGCAGAGGACAGGCCCTTCCGCAGTATTTT. Translating it yields CASRGQALPQYF.

In this sample, this clonotype turned up many times. V gene TRBV4-3 combines with J gene TRBJ2-1; maybe TRBD2 (5 bases). Between the trimmed V and J ends, which lost 0 bases and 10 bases, there was a span of 16 bases. CDR1 is LGHNA and CDR2 is YSLEER in the germline V gene. This CDR3 has 15 amino acids. The CDR3 nucleotides are TGCGCCAGCAGCCAAGATCGGGCGGGTCGAGGGGAGCAGTTCTTC. Translated: CASSQDRAGRGEQFF.